A selection of T cell receptor beta chains follows, all from one sample in a study of cytomegalovirus exposure and HLA in healthy donors. Repertoires were generated with immunoSEQ multiplex PCR, while TCRdb's copy carries only in-frame clones and drops some. This sample has 70,000 to 95,000 clones, with 80% found just once. Sequenced: PBMCs. The receptors were gathered from a man younger than 35 in good health and CMV-seronegative. The CDR3 runs from the conserved cysteine through the conserved F or W. The order of the fields is V gene, J gene, D gene, clone size, CDR3 DNA, CDR3 protein. The D gene is left open where the match is weak. Clone size is not always given. Where it is, it says once, few, many or a class for expanded clones.

V: TRBV6-4
J: TRBJ2-6
D: -
size: medium-sized
DNA: TGTGCCAGCAGTGACACTTTGACAGGGGCCAACGTCCTGACTTTC
CDR3: CASSDTLTGANVLTF

V: TRBV6-1
J: TRBJ2-7
D: TRBD1
size: -
DNA: TGTGCCAGCAGCCTCCGGGACAGCCCAAACTACGAGCAGTACTTC
CDR3: CASSLRDSPNYEQYF

V: TRBV27
J: TRBJ2-6
D: -
size: -
DNA: TGTGCCAGCAGTTTATTGGGGGTGGGGGGGCCTGGGGCCAACGTCCTGACTTTC
CDR3: CASSLLGVGGPGANVLTF

V: TRBV19
J: TRBJ1-3
D: -
size: once
DNA: TGTGCCAGTAGTATTGGACACTCTGGAAACACCATATATTTT
CDR3: CASSIGHSGNTIYF

V: TRBV25-1
J: TRBJ1-5
D: -
size: few
DNA: TGTGCCAGCAGTACCTTCCAGGGGCCCCAGCATTTT
CDR3: CASSTFQGPQHF

V: TRBV6-6
J: TRBJ2-7
D: -
size: few
DNA: TGTGCCAGCAACGCCGGGACTCGGTCCTACGAGCAGTACTTC
CDR3: CASNAGTRSYEQYF

V: TRBV5-4
J: TRBJ2-7
D: TRBD1
size: -
DNA: TGTGCCAGCAGATTGGGTGGGACAGGGATCTACGAGCAGTACTTC
CDR3: CASRLGGTGIYEQYF

V: TRBV7-2
J: TRBJ2-5
D: -
size: -
DNA: TGTGCCAGCAGCTTAGGACAGCACCAAGAGACCCAGTACTTC
CDR3: CASSLGQHQETQYF

V: TRBV5-1
J: TRBJ2-1
D: TRBD2
size: -
DNA: TGCGCCAGCAGCTTGGCAGCTAGCGGGGGTTACAATGAGCAGTTCTTC
CDR3: CASSLAASGGYNEQFF

V: TRBV4-2
J: TRBJ2-5
D: TRBD2
size: -
DNA: TGTGCCAGCAGCCAAGAAGTTGGGCTAGCGGGGGCCAAGTCGGGGACCCAGTACTTC
CDR3: CASSQEVGLAGAKSGTQYF

V: TRBV7-8
J: TRBJ2-4
D: -
size: -
DNA: TGTGCCAGCAGCTCCGGAGGGCTAGCCAAAAACATTCAGTACTTC
CDR3: CASSSGGLAKNIQYF

V: TRBV19
J: TRBJ1-5
D: -
size: -
DNA: TGTGCCAGTAGTCCCGGCAGGGTGGATGGTCAGCCCCAGCATTTT
CDR3: CASSPGRVDGQPQHF